The 22 T cell receptor beta chains presented below share a single source sample, sequenced in a study of blood T cell repertoires in COVID-19. Here immunoSEQ multiplex PCR was the method, and the copy in TCRdb shows in-frame clones only, minus some. The repertoire holds about 140,000 clones, with around 82% as singletons. Sequenced input: peripheral blood. These TCRs come from a woman aged 55-69 years with acute or convalescent COVID-19.

V usage is TRBV5-8 and J usage is TRBJ1-5; D possibly corresponds to TRBD1 (6 bases). CDR1 SGHTS and CDR2 YDEGEE come from the germline V gene. Trimming took off 2 bases at V and 4 bases at J, with 16 bases between the two ends. CDR3 length: 16 amino acids. DNA of the CDR3: TGTGCCAGCAGCTTCACAGGGAATGGGATGAATCAGCCCCAGCATTTT. This sequence encodes CASSFTGNGMNQPQHF.

The chain combines TRBV2 with TRBJ1-1; TRBD1 matches at 10 bases. The CDR3 spans 13 residues. Germline CDR1 reads SNHLY; CDR2 reads FYNNEI. V lost 4 bases and J lost 4; bases outside the gene matches: 0. CDR3 sequence reads: CASSGTGGTEAFF. DNA of the CDR3: TGTGCCAGCAGTGGGACAGGGGGCACTGAAGCTTTCTTT.

The chain couples TRBV4-3 to TRBJ1-4; no clear D gene. Germline values: CDR1 LGHNA, CDR2 YSLEER. The CDR3 consists of 15 residues. V lost 0 bases, J lost 4 bases, and 9 bases lay in between. CDR3 in DNA: TGCGCCAGCAGCCAAGATCGTTGGAGTAATGAAAAACTGTTTTTT. Its translation: CASSQDRWSNEKLFF.

This clone was picked up a small number of times. This sequence joins TRBV3-1 (or the pseudogene TRBV3-2) and TRBJ2-7; 12 bases agree with TRBD2. This CDR3 comprises 15 residues. Germline values: CDR1 LGHDT, CDR2 YNNKEL (reference sequence). V lost 1 base, J lost 3 bases, and 1 base stayed unmatched. This chain's CDR3 is CASSQGLAGDYEQYF. CDR3 nucleotide sequence: TGTGCCAGCAGCCAAGGACTAGCGGGAGACTACGAGCAGTACTTC.

This chain connects TRBV3-1 (or the pseudogene TRBV3-2) to TRBJ2-2, with 9 bases that match TRBD1. Germline trimming cut 8 bases from V and 9 bases from J; bases unmatched to any gene: 4. The CDR3 runs to 12 residues. The germline CDR1 and CDR2 sequences are LGHDT and YNNKEL (reference sequence). CDR3: CASGQGFRELFF. The CDR3 coding sequence is TGTGCCAGCGGACAGGGGTTCCGGGAGCTGTTTTTT.

V usage is TRBV28 and J usage is TRBJ2-2, with D possibly being TRBD2 (5 bases). V shed 7 bases and J shed 7 bases, with 31 bases lying between them. The germline CDR1 and CDR2 sequences are MDHEN and SYDVKM. This CDR3 contains 19 residues. The CDR3 DNA is TGTGCCAGCAATATATTGAGCGGCTTTCCACCCGGGGTTGGCGGGGAGCTGTTTTTT. It translates to CASNILSGFPPGVGGELFF. The full variable domain, in which reference TRBV28 and TRBJ2-2 provide the parts outside the CDR3, is DVKVTQSSRYLVKRTGEKVFLECVQDMDHENMFWYRQDPGLGLRLIYFSYDVKMKEKGDIPEGYSVSREKKERFSLILESASTNQTSMYLCASNILSGFPPGVGGELFFGEGSRLTVL.

This chain joins TRBV19 and TRBJ2-1; 7 bases agree with TRBD2. The CDR3 has 14 residues. Trimming removed 4 bases from V and 4 bases from J; junction bases left unmatched: 4. Germline V gene lookup returns CDR1 LNHDA and CDR2 SQIVND (reference sequence). This chain's CDR3 is CASSTPGLYNEQFF. The CDR3 DNA reads TGTGCCAGTAGTACCCCGGGACTATACAATGAGCAGTTCTTC.

V usage is TRBV19 and J usage is TRBJ2-7; unclear D gene. Germline V CDR1 and CDR2: LNHDA, SQIVND (reference sequence). The V end lost 3 bases, the J end lost 3 bases, and 9 bases lay between the germline ends. This CDR3 region has 13 residues. The CDR3 reads CASSITQYYEQYF. The CDR3 DNA follows: TGTGCCAGTAGTATTACCCAGTACTACGAGCAGTACTTC.

The chain couples TRBV2 to TRBJ2-3; a possible D gene is TRBD2 (5 bases). The V end was cut by 4 bases, the J end by 1 base, with 18 bases between. CDR1 is SNHLY and CDR2 is FYNNEI in the germline V gene. This CDR3 is built from 17 residues. For the CDR3, the DNA is TGTGCCAGCAGTGCCCCCTCCCGGACTTCCCGCACAGATACGCAGTATTTT. Protein product: CASSAPSRTSRTDTQYF.

V gene TRBV19 combines with J gene TRBJ1-3; 8 bases align to TRBD1. Germline V CDR1 and CDR2: LNHDA, SQIVND (reference sequence). This CDR3 is built from 15 residues. The junction had 4 bases not matched to a gene; V was cut back by 4 bases and J by 2 bases. The CDR3 reads CASSTQGAAGNTIYF. In nucleotides, the CDR3 is TGTGCCAGTAGTACCCAGGGGGCGGCTGGAAACACCATATATTTT.

Only a few counts were recorded for this clone. This rearrangement joins TRBV21-1 to TRBJ1-5; the tabulated D call, TRBD1, remains unverified against the DNA. TRBV21-1 is given as a pseudogene. CDR3 length equals 16 residues. CDR3 bases: TGTGCCAGCAGCACCGACCGGGACAGTAGCAATCAGCCCCAGCATTTT. Its protein is CASSTDRDSSNQPQHF.

This sequence joins TRBV29-1 and TRBJ1-4; TRBD1 is a possible D gene (6 bases). This CDR3 has 13 residues. Germline V gives CDR1 SQVTM, CDR2 ANQGSEA. Trimming stripped 7 bases from V and 4 bases from J, with 13 bases between. The CDR3 sequence is CSAWTANNEKLFF. Here the CDR3 DNA reads TGCAGCGCATGGACAGCCAATAATGAAAAACTGTTTTTT.

The chain has TRBV29-1 and TRBJ2-7, with 9 nucleotides matching TRBD1. With V trimmed by 3 bases and J by 6 bases, 9 bases remained unmatched. The germline gives CDR1 SQVTM, CDR2 ANQGSEA. This CDR3 is built from 14 residues. CDR3 region: CSVDRDRDQFEQYF. CDR3 sequence (DNA): TGCAGCGTTGATAGGGACAGGGATCAATTCGAGCAGTACTTC.

The chain employs TRBV29-1 and TRBJ2-1; 7 bases fit TRBD1. The CDR3 covers 17 residues. Germline CDR1 SQVTM, CDR2 ANQGSEA. Losses at the gene ends were 3 bases for V and 8 bases for J; bases not matched to a gene: 19. The CDR3 region is CSVDGTPMGQYEDEQFF. The CDR3 DNA sequence: TGCAGCGTTGATGGTACTCCTATGGGACAGTATGAGGATGAGCAGTTCTTC.

The chain couples TRBV24-1 to TRBJ1-5; D gene unclear. Germline loops: CDR1 KGHDR, CDR2 SFDVKD. This CDR3 region has 14 residues. V was clipped by 6 bases and J by 0 bases, with 8 bases between them. The CDR3 reads CATSSQISNQPQHF. CDR3 DNA: TGTGCCACCAGTTCGCAGATTAGCAATCAGCCCCAGCATTTT.

The chain employs TRBV28 and TRBJ1-1; 12 bases fit TRBD1. Germline CDR1 reads MDHEN; CDR2 reads SYDVKM. V gave up 2 bases and J gave up 5 bases; unmatched junction bases: 12. The CDR3 consists of 18 residues. The CDR3 bases are TGTGCCAGCAGTTTAGGGCGGGGACAGGGGGCTCGGAAGACTGAAGCTTTCTTT. Translating it yields CASSLGRGQGARKTEAFF.

The rearrangement joins TRBV28 to TRBJ2-1, with TRBD2 identical over 7 bases. The CDR3 spans 15 residues. V trimming: 6 bases; J trimming: 9 bases; junction bases outside the gene matches: 14. Germline V gives CDR1 MDHEN, CDR2 SYDVKM. CDR3 sequence reads: CASRPPAGREAEQFF. In DNA form, the CDR3 reads TGTGCCAGCAGGCCCCCGGCGGGACGGGAGGCTGAGCAGTTCTTC.

The gene calls are TRBV11-3 and TRBJ2-5; weak D call: TRBD2 (6 bases). Germline V gene sequence: CDR1 SGHNT, CDR2 YENEEA. V gave up 5 bases and J gave up 3 bases, with 10 bases separating them. This CDR3 contains 13 residues. This CDR3 reads CASSRGGEETQYF. In DNA form, the CDR3 reads TGTGCCAGCAGCCGAGGAGGGGAAGAGACCCAGTACTTC.

V and J are TRBV20-1 and TRBJ2-5; TRBD1 might be the D (6 bases). The V and J ends lost 3 bases and 5 bases respectively, with 19 bases between them. The CDR3 has 15 residues. CDR1 is DFQATT and CDR2 is SNEGSKA in the germline V gene (reference sequence). The CDR3 reads CSASSLFDRRETQYF. Here the CDR3 DNA reads TGCAGTGCTAGTAGTTTGTTCGACAGGAGGGAGACCCAGTACTTC.

In its sample, this clone was seen a few times. The chain employs TRBV28 and TRBJ2-4; a weak D match, TRBD2 (5 bases). Germline V gene sequence: CDR1 MDHEN, CDR2 SYDVKM. V shed 4 bases and J shed 3 bases, with 16 bases lying between them. The CDR3 runs to 16 residues. The CDR3 spells CASSSTRPEFKNIQYF. The CDR3 DNA reads as TGTGCCAGCAGTTCCACTAGACCCGAATTCAAAAACATTCAGTACTTC.

V and J are TRBV30 and TRBJ1-5; D is possibly TRBD1 (6 bases). Trimming removed 2 bases at V and 5 bases at J, with 10 bases between. Germline V gene sequence: CDR1 GTSNPN, CDR2 SVGIG (reference sequence). The CDR3 has 13 amino acids. As DNA, the CDR3 is TGTGCCTGGAGTTCCAGGGGAGATCAGCCCCAGCATTTT. This encodes CAWSSRGDQPQHF.

The chain couples TRBV9 to TRBJ2-7; 9 nucleotides agree with TRBD1. CDR1 SGDLS and CDR2 YYNGEE come from the germline V gene. This CDR3 is built from 15 residues. V lost 3 bases to trimming and J lost 8 bases; unmatched junction nucleotides: 12. The CDR3 nucleotides are TGTGCCAGCAGCGCTTACCCAACAGGGGGCGCGAAGCAGTACTTC. This encodes CASSAYPTGGAKQYF.